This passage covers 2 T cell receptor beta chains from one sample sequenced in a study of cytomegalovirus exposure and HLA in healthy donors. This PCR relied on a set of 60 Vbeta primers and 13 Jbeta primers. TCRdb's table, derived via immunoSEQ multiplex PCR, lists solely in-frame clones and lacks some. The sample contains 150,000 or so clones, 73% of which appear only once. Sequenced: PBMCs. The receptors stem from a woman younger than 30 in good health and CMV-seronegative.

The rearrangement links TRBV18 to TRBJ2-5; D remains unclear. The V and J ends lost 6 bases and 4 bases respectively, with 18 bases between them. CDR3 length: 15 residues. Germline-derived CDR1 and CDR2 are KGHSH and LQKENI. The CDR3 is CASSPRSSSIETQYF. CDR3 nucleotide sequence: TGTGCCAGCTCCCCTCGGTCTTCTTCAATAGAGACCCAGTACTTC. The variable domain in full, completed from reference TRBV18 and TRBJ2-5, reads NAGVMQNPRHLVRRRGQEARLRCSPMKGHSHVYWYRQLPEEGLKFMVYLQKENIIDESGMPKERFSAEFPKEGPSILRIQQVVRGDSAAYFCASSPRSSSIETQYFGPGTRLLVL.

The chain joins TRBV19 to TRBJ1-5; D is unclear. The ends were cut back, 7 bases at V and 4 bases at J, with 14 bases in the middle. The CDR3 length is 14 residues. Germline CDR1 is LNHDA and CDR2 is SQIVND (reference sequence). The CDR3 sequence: CASKAGVGNQPQHF. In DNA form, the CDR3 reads TGTGCCAGTAAGGCCGGGGTTGGGAATCAGCCCCAGCATTTT.